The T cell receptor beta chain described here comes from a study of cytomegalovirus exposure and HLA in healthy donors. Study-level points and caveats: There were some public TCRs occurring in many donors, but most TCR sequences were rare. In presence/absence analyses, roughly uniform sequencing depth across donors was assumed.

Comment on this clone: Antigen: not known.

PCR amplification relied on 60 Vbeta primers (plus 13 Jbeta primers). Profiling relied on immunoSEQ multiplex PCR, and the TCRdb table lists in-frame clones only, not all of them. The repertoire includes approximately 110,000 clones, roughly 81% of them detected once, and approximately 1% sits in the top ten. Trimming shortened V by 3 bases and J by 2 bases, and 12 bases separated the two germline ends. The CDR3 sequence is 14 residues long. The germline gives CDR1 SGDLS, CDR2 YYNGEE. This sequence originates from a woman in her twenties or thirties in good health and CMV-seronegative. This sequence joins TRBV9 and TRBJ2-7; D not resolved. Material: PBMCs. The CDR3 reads CASSATTNPYEQYF. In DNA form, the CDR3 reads TGTGCCAGCAGCGCGACAACAAACCCCTACGAGCAGTACTTC.